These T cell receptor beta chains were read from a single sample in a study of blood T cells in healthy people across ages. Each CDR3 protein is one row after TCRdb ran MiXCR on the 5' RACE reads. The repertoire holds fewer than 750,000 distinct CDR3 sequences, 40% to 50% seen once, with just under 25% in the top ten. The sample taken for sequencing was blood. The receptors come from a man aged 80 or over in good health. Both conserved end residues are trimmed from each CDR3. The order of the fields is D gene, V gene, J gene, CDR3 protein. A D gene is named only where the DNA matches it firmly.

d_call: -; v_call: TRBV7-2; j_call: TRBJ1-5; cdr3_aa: ASSAALRNQPQH
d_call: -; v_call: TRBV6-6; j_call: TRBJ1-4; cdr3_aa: ASSYGTATNEKLF
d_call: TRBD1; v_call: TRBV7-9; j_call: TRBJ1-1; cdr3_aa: ASNSYRGRDLDTEAF
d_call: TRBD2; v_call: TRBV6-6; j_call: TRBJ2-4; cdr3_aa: ASSVRGFAKNIQY
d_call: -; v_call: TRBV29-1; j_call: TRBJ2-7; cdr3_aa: SVEEVPGYEQY
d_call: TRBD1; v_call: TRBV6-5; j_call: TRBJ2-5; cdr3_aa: ASSRQGTQETQY
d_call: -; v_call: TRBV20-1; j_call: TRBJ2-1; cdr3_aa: GARSSSSSSYNEQF
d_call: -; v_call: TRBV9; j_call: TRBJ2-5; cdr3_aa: ASSVEDGGLQETQY
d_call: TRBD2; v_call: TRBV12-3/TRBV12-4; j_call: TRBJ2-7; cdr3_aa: ASSGLAGLDEQY
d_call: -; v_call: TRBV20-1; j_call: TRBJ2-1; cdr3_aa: SADGPADEQF
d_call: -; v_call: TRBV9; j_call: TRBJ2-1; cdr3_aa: ASSVVDLGNEQF
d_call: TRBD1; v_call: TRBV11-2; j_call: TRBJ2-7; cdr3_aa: ASSILQGSSYEQY
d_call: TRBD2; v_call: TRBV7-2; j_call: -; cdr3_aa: ASSFGLAGLETQY
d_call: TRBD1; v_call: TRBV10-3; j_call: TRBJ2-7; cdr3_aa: AISELAGGPYEQY
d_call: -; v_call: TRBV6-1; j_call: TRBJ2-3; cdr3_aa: ASSWGENTDTQY